The 10 T cell receptor beta chains below were found in one sample sequenced in a study of monozygotic twins with inflammatory bowel disease. One entry per CDR3 protein, without DNA, is what TCRdb gives after re-calling the 5' RACE reads. The table lists about 210,000 distinct CDR3 sequences. Sequencing was carried out using blood. These receptors were taken from a human donor with ulcerative colitis or Crohn's disease, or a healthy co-twin of an affected twin (not recorded which).

The chain's CDR3 is CASSLAGGPQETQYF. The chain combines TRBV5-1 with TRBJ2-5; TCRdb's D call, TRBD1, is unchecked because there is no DNA. The CDR3 spans 15 residues. Per the germline V gene, CDR1 is SGHRS and CDR2 is YFSETQ.

The chain carries TRBV5-1 and TRBJ2-7; the TCRdb call, TRBD1, lacks DNA for checking. This CDR3 is built from 18 residues. Per the germline V gene, CDR1 is SGHRS and CDR2 is YFSETQ. The CDR3 sequence: CASSLGGGGAFMGYEQYF.

V and J are TRBV6-5 and TRBJ1-5; TCRdb picks TRBD1, but there is no DNA to check that call. This CDR3 is built from 19 residues. The germline V gene encodes CDR1 MNHEY and CDR2 SVGAGI. CDR3 region: CASSYRTGGFRTSNQPQHF.

The V call is TRBV14, the J call TRBJ2-7; TCRdb proposes TRBD2, but this gene call is untestable without DNA. The length of the CDR3 is 15 residues. The germline CDR1 and CDR2 sequences are SGHDN and FVKESK. The CDR3 here is CASSQGGSGLYEQYF.

The chain joins TRBV9 to TRBJ1-2; the TRBD1 assignment by TCRdb is unverifiable without DNA. Germline CDR1 is SGDLS and CDR2 is YYNGEE. The CDR3 extends over 16 amino acids. This CDR3 reads CASSSAGDSPNYGYTF.

The V gene is TRBV14, the J gene TRBJ2-1. This CDR3 contains 14 residues. Germline V gene sequence: CDR1 SGHDN, CDR2 FVKESK. CDR3: CASSLGNQYNEQFF.

The J gene is TRBJ2-5, the V gene TRBV5-4; TCRdb proposes TRBD2, but this gene call is untestable without DNA. The CDR3 is 17 amino acids. Germline lookup yields CDR1 SGHNT and CDR2 YYREEE (reference sequence). CDR3 protein: CASSLVPRRAGVETQYF.

Here the CDR3 reads CASSFTHLDEQYF. The V call is TRBV5-1, the J call TRBJ2-7. The CDR3 sequence is 13 residues long. CDR1 is SGHRS, CDR2 YFSETQ, per germline.

The chain combines TRBV6-5 with TRBJ2-7; TCRdb's D call, TRBD1, is unchecked because there is no DNA. The CDR3 totals 15 residues. Per the germline V gene, CDR1 is MNHEY and CDR2 is SVGAGI. CDR3 in amino acids: CASSSPGQGNYEQYF.

The rearrangement links TRBV7-8 to TRBJ1-1; TCRdb returns TRBD1, unconfirmable since there is no DNA. The CDR3 contains 12 residues. The V gene's germline CDR1 is SGHVS and CDR2 FQNEAQ. The CDR3: CASSGRGGEAFF.